The sample holds a few counts of the clone carrying this T cell receptor (beta chain). V shed 5 bases, J shed 4 bases, and the junction held 8 bases outside the gene matches. The CDR3 is made up of 16 amino acids. Germline CDR1 and CDR2: SGHAT and FQNNGV. The data stem from a study of CD8 T cells in ankylosing spondylitis. TCRdb itself ran the 5' RACE reads through MiXCR, one entry per CDR3 protein. The sample shows roughly 30,000 distinct CDR3 sequences, more than 30% of them seen only once. This sequence originates from a male donor with ankylosing spondylitis. This chain joins TRBV11-2 and TRBJ2-2; 9 positions match TRBD2. Sequencing was carried out using synovial fluid, either unsorted or a sorted T cell fraction (not recorded which). CDR3 DNA: TGTGCCAGCAGCCTCTTAGCGGGAGAGGGCACCGGGGAGCTGTTTTTT. Translating gives CASSLLAGEGTGELFF. Based on the CDR3 plus reference TRBV11-2 and TRBJ2-2, the full variable domain is EAGVAQSPRYKIIEKRQSVAFWCNPISGHATLYWYQQILGQGPKLLIQFQNNGVVDDSQLPKDRFSAERLKGVDSTLKIQPAKLEDSAVYLCASSLLAGEGTGELFFGEGSRLTVL.